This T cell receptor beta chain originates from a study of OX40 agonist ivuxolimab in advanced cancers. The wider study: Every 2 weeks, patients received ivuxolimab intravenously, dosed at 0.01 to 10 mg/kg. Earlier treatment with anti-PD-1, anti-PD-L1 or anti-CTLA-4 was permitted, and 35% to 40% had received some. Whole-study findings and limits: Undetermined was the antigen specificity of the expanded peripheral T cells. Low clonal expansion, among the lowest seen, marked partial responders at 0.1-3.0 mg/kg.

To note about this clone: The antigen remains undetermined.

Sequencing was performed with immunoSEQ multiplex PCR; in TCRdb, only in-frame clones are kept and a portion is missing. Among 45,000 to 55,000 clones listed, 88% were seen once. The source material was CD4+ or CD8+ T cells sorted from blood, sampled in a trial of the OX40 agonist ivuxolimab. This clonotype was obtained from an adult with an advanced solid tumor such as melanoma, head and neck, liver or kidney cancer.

The CDR3 coding sequence is TGTGCCAGCAGCCTAACTAGCGGATCCTACAATGAGCAGTTCTTC. Its translation: CASSLTSGSYNEQFF. The J gene is TRBJ2-1, the V gene TRBV2; 8 positions match TRBD2. The CDR3 is 15 amino acids. Germline V gives CDR1 SNHLY, CDR2 FYNNEI. With 6 bases clipped from V and 1 base from J, the junction kept 5 bases outside the gene matches.